This TCR beta chain was sequenced during a study of control samples from healthy donors and cancer patients. Clones were sequenced by immunoSEQ multiplex PCR, and TCRdb holds only the in-frame ones, with some missing. In the table there are around 140,000 clones, about 89% of which are singletons. Trimming took 4 bases from V and 3 from J, leaving 18 bases between them. CDR1 and CDR2 from the germline V gene are MGHRA and YSYEKL. The CDR3 consists of 16 residues. Material: blood. J is TRBJ1-2 and V is TRBV4-1, with D perhaps TRBD1 (6 bases). The receptor was derived from a man younger than 35 in good health. The CDR3 sequence is CASSPREGGVDYGYTF. CDR3 coding DNA: TGCGCCAGCAGCCCGCGAGAGGGGGGGGTTGACTATGGCTACACCTTC.